The entry below gives a single T cell receptor beta chain sequence along with its context. Its antigen is currently unknown. This specimen comes from a study of identical twins. Study-wide points: Monozygotic twin pairs showed more out-of-frame TCR alpha sharing than models estimated.

Trimming shortened V by 0 bases and J by 5 bases, and 11 bases separated the two germline ends. Per the germline V gene, CDR1 is SGHRS and CDR2 is YFSETQ. The length of the CDR3 is 14 residues. TCRdb analysed the 5' RACE reads with MiXCR anew, one entry per CDR3 protein. The sample holds hundreds of thousands of distinct CDR3 sequences, about 20% seen once. These same data were also listed under a study on T cells expressing NK-cell markers.

The source material was PBMCs. The receptor was isolated from a woman between 18 and 30 years old in good health. The chain links TRBV5-1 to TRBJ2-5; the D is unclear. CDR3: CASSLGSNMETQYF. As DNA, the CDR3 is TGCGCCAGCAGCTTGGGCAGCAATATGGAGACCCAGTACTTC. Variable domain in full (rest from reference TRBV5-1 and TRBJ2-5): KAGVTQTPRYLIKTRGQQVTLSCSPISGHRSVSWYQQTPGQGLQFLFEYFSETQRNKGNFPGRFSGRQFSNSRSEMNVSTLELGDSALYLCASSLGSNMETQYFGPGTRLLVL.